This T cell receptor (beta chain) was observed in a study of cytomegalovirus exposure and HLA in healthy donors (dated by TCRdb to 2016 to 2017). Regarding the complete study: A later analysis indicated that the roughly 120 validation repertoires were generated on the platform also employed for the roughly 720 repertoires of the first cohort. The study combined high-throughput TCR immunosequencing, statistical association of individual TCRs with disease status, and machine learning to predict cytomegalovirus infection status. In addition to the first cohort of several hundred subjects, a separate validation cohort of 120 different subjects was used. The study aimed to test whether cataloging public T cell receptors could reveal signatures of past pathogen exposure.

The library came from the immunoSEQ multiplex PCR assay. From the authors' description of their analysis: A statistical classification framework was built for diagnosing cytomegalovirus status from the catalog of TCR beta chain sequences. TCRdb re-hosts the immuneACCESS table, in-frame sequences only. Its copies lack some clones; in the studies checked, an unresolved V gene accounts for under half of them, and the cause for the rest is not known. V, J and clone size derive from that table, while D and trimming were established from the DNA sequence. The sample yields about 360,000 clones; approximately 90% were counted once. Over 0.75% of the sample is in the top ten clones. The germline V gene specifies MDHEN as CDR1 and SYDVKM as CDR2. Trimming leaves V shorter by 5 bases and J shorter by 2 bases, with the junction holding 9 bases beyond the gene matches. The CDR3 runs 16 residues from the cysteine to the phenylalanine. Only the CDR3 region is kept as DNA, spanning 48 bases read in frame from base 1.

Notes on this clone: Its specific antigen is unknown. No much larger clonotype is one base removed from it; base qualities were not supplied.

General findings and caveats noted by the study authors: In vitro tests confirmed that three of the cytomegalovirus-associated TCR beta chains recognize cytomegalovirus antigens. The authors suggested that the approach could potentially be extended to other disease states and immunological phenotypes. Of the cluster scores, 94% were above 0 in a later analysis, which found that TCRs clustered in the first cohort also tended to co-occur in the 95 to 150 validation repertoires. The classifier was reported to diagnose cytomegalovirus status with high specificity and sensitivity in both the original and validation cohorts. A later analysis had no HLA typing for the validation cohort, so co-occurrence there was scored across all 130 or so repertoires. While some public TCRs were present in many individuals, most TCR sequences turned up only very rarely across donors. The study listed 164 TCR beta chains as associated with cytomegalovirus.

Donors formed part of the validation cohort, which comprised 120 subjects and was distinct from the first cohort of 550 to 850 subjects. The rearranged segments are TRBV28 and TRBJ2-1; 7 junctional bases match TRBD2. Input material: PBMCs. The receptor's source is a woman under 30 in good health and CMV-seronegative. The sequenced DNA: TGTGCCAGCAGTCTGTCCACAGCGGGACCCTACAATGAGCAGTTCTTC. Its protein product is CASSLSTAGPYNEQFF.